This is a list of T cell receptor beta chains from one sample in a study of long-term antiretroviral therapy in people with HIV. Only in-frame clones appear in the TCRdb table, and some are missing; sequencing was by immunoSEQ multiplex PCR. The sample has around 17,000 clones, about four fifths seen once; the top ten hold 14% to 15%. Sequences were derived from unsorted PBMCs, sampled about 2.4 years before starting antiretroviral therapy. The receptors come from a woman aged 45-65 years with HIV. CDR3s include the opening cysteine and the closing phenylalanine or tryptophan. Fields, in order: clone size, J gene, V gene, D gene, CDR3 protein, CDR3 DNA. The D gene is left open where the match is weak. Size values are once, few and many counts, or a class for expanded clones, and some rows have none.

>.|TRBJ1-6|TRBV6-4|TRBD1
CASREGQLSSYNSPLHF
TGTGCCAGCAGGGAGGGACAGTTGAGCTCCTATAATTCACCCCTCCACTTT
>.|TRBJ2-5|TRBV4-1|.
CASKGPHKETQYF
TGCGCCAGCAAGGGACCGCACAAAGAGACCCAGTACTTC
>.|TRBJ2-5|TRBV27|.
CASSFYGGVQETQYF
TGTGCCAGCAGTTTCTATGGAGGGGTCCAAGAGACCCAGTACTTC
>.|TRBJ1-5|TRBV4-1|.
CASSQVFGTAYSNQPQHF
TGCGCCAGCAGCCAAGTCTTCGGGACGGCTTATAGCAATCAGCCCCAGCATTTT
>.|TRBJ1-1|TRBV7-3|.
CASSLFNSDTEAFF
TGTGCCAGCAGCTTATTTAATTCTGACACTGAAGCTTTCTTT
>.|TRBJ1-2|TRBV2|TRBD1
CASSARTGFSGYTF
TGTGCCAGCAGTGCCCGGACAGGGTTTTCTGGCTACACCTTC
>.|TRBJ2-5|TRBV10-2|TRBD1
CASSGTGGSKTQYF
TGCGCCAGCAGTGGGACAGGGGGCTCAAAGACCCAGTACTTC
>.|TRBJ1-5|TRBV21-1|.
CASPTGRPDNQPQHF
TGTGCCAGCCCTACGGGACGGCCTGACAATCAGCCCCAGCATTTT
>.|TRBJ1-4|TRBV29-1|TRBD1
CSALDRDTEKLFF
TGCAGCGCTCTGGACAGGGATACGGAAAAACTGTTTTTT
>.|TRBJ2-2|TRBV7-2|.
CASSYTRDSGELFF
TGTGCCAGCAGCTATACCAGGGATTCCGGGGAGCTGTTTTTT
>.|TRBJ2-5|TRBV7-9|TRBD1
CASTTGTGGLETQYF
TGTGCCAGCACCACCGGGACAGGGGGTTTGGAGACCCAGTACTTC
>.|TRBJ2-1|TRBV2|TRBD2
CASSKGTSGWSSYNEQFF
TGTGCCAGCAGTAAGGGGACTAGCGGGTGGAGCTCCTACAATGAGCAGTTCTTC
>few|TRBJ1-1|TRBV27|TRBD1
CASSRDRSNTEAFF
TGTGCCAGCAGCCGGGACAGATCGAACACTGAAGCTTTCTTT
>few|TRBJ1-6|TRBV7-9|.
CASSRSNSPLHF
TGTGCCAGCAGCCGGAGCAACTCACCCCTCCACTTT
>.|TRBJ1-6|TRBV21-1|.
CASSKASGTGNSPLHF
TGTGCCAGCAGCAAAGCGAGTGGGACAGGGAATTCACCCCTCCACTTT
>medium-sized|TRBJ1-5|TRBV7-2|.
CASSLGRHPNQPQHF
TGTGCCAGCAGCTTAGGCAGACATCCAAATCAGCCCCAGCATTTT
>few|TRBJ1-2|TRBV10-3|TRBD1
CAISELGQGSYGYTF
TGTGCCATCAGTGAGCTAGGACAGGGAAGCTATGGCTACACCTTC
>once|TRBJ2-5|TRBV5-1|.
CASSLVARPEETQYF
TGCGCCAGCAGCTTGGTGGCACGTCCGGAAGAGACCCAGTACTTC
>.|TRBJ2-1|TRBV7-2|.
CASSLAPLRGGRNEQFF
TGTGCCAGCAGCTTAGCCCCCCTCAGGGGGGGGCGTAATGAGCAGTTCTTC
>.|TRBJ2-1|TRBV9|.
CASSVDSYNEQFF
TGTGCCAGCAGCGTAGATTCGTACAATGAGCAGTTCTTC
>.|TRBJ1-2|TRBV5-1|.
CASSLTAGNDGYTF
TGCGCCAGCAGCTTGACTGCTGGGAACGATGGCTACACCTTC
>.|TRBJ1-6|TRBV5-6|.
CASSPVGGVYNSPLHF
TGTGCCAGCAGCCCGGTCGGAGGAGTCTATAATTCACCCCTCCACTTT
>.|TRBJ2-7|TRBV11-2|.
CASSLGTAGYEQYF
TGTGCCAGCAGTTTAGGGACGGCCGGTTACGAGCAGTACTTC
>.|TRBJ2-3|TRBV27|TRBD2
CASSLYLGRGDTDTQYF
TGTGCCAGCAGTTTATATCTGGGCCGGGGGGACACAGATACGCAGTATTTT
>.|TRBJ1-5|TRBV4-1|.
CASSQDTTQPQHF
TGCGCCAGCAGCCAAGATACTACGCAGCCCCAGCATTTT
>few|TRBJ1-5|TRBV12-1|.
CASSPRRQFRYRSNQPQHF
TGTGCCAGCAGCCCGAGGAGACAGTTTAGATACCGTAGCAATCAGCCCCAGCATTTT
>.|TRBJ2-7|TRBV11-2|.
CASSLDPQDGSSYEQYF
TGTGCCAGCAGCTTAGATCCCCAGGACGGCAGCTCCTACGAGCAGTACTTC
>.|TRBJ2-5|TRBV29-1|.
CSVAPTQETQYF
TGCAGCGTTGCACCGACCCAAGAGACCCAGTACTTC
>.|TRBJ1-4|TRBV6-1|.
CASSEDGAATNEKLFF
TGTGCCAGCAGTGAAGACGGTGCTGCAACTAATGAAAAACTGTTTTTT
>few|TRBJ2-7|TRBV28|.
CASSLSETWEQYF
TGTGCCAGCAGTTTATCAGAGACGTGGGAGCAGTACTTC
>.|TRBJ2-5|TRBV29-1|TRBD2
CSAKTSGGVETQYF
TGCAGCGCCAAGACTAGCGGGGGGGTAGAGACCCAGTACTTC
>.|TRBJ2-2|TRBV6-1|TRBD1
CASKQDRLTGELFF
TGTGCCAGCAAACAGGACAGGCTCACCGGGGAGCTGTTTTTT
>.|TRBJ1-2|TRBV4-2|TRBD1
CASSQLGQGDYGYTF
TGTGCCAGCAGCCAACTCGGACAGGGCGATTATGGCTACACCTTC
>.|TRBJ2-5|TRBV7-2|.
CASNQRGREYEETQYF
TGTGCCAGCAACCAACGGGGCAGGGAATACGAAGAGACCCAGTACTTC
>.|TRBJ2-1|TRBV19|TRBD1
CASSTGTGVGEQFF
TGTGCCAGTAGTACCGGGACAGGGGTCGGAGAGCAGTTCTTC
>.|TRBJ1-5|TRBV7-2|TRBD1
CASSLVGTGDQPQHF
TGTGCCAGCAGCTTAGTAGGGACAGGGGATCAGCCCCAGCATTTT
>.|TRBJ2-5|TRBV5-1|TRBD2
CASSFFGSGGEETQYF
TGCGCCAGCAGCTTCTTCGGGAGCGGGGGGGAGGAGACCCAGTACTTC
>.|TRBJ2-3|TRBV9|.
CASSPLRTSTSTDTQYF
TGTGCCAGCAGCCCTCTTAGAACTAGCACTAGCACAGATACGCAGTATTTT
>.|TRBJ2-7|TRBV5-5|.
CASSLDTGTSSGEQYF
TGTGCCAGCAGCTTGGACACCGGGACGTCTTCCGGCGAGCAGTACTTC
>.|TRBJ1-6|TRBV11-2|TRBD1
CASSPLEGPGGGSPLHF
TGTGCCAGCAGCCCCCTGGAAGGTCCAGGGGGTGGTTCACCCCTCCACTTT
>once|TRBJ1-5|TRBV30|.
CAWGTASEPQHF
TGTGCCTGGGGGACCGCCTCAGAGCCCCAGCATTTT
>.|TRBJ2-3|TRBV7-2|.
CASYGSRSTDTQYF
TGTGCCAGCTATGGGAGCAGAAGCACAGATACGCAGTATTTT
>medium-sized|TRBJ1-1|TRBV5-1|TRBD1
CASSPGTGWNTEAFF
TGCGCCAGCAGCCCCGGGACAGGGTGGAACACTGAAGCTTTCTTT
>.|TRBJ1-1|TRBV30|.
CAWDRGAANTEAFF
TGTGCCTGGGATAGGGGGGCAGCGAACACTGAAGCTTTCTTT
>.|TRBJ1-5|TRBV5-6|TRBD1
CASSKDRVQPQHF
TGTGCCAGCAGCAAGGACAGGGTTCAGCCCCAGCATTTT
>.|TRBJ1-5|TRBV5-1|.
CASSLYGGDNQPQHF
TGCGCCAGCAGCTTGTATGGGGGCGATAATCAGCCCCAGCATTTT
>.|TRBJ2-5|TRBV6-1|.
CASSPGWKETQYF
TGTGCCAGCAGCCCCGGATGGAAAGAGACCCAGTACTTC
>.|TRBJ2-3|TRBV7-3|TRBD2
CASSASAGGRDTQYF
TGTGCCAGCAGCGCTTCAGCGGGGGGGCGAGATACGCAGTATTTT
>.|TRBJ2-3|TRBV2|.
CASHAGDTQYF
TGTGCCAGCCATGCGGGGGATACGCAGTATTTT
>.|TRBJ2-2|TRBV29-1|.
CSVLFFSGELFF
TGCAGCGTTCTCTTCTTTTCCGGGGAGCTGTTTTTT
>once|TRBJ2-1|TRBV18|.
CASSPPAAFSYNEQFF
TGTGCCAGCTCACCACCCGCAGCCTTCTCCTACAATGAGCAGTTCTTC
>.|TRBJ2-3|TRBV7-6|TRBD2
CASSLGTSGATDTQYF
TGTGCCAGCAGCTTAGGGACTAGCGGGGCGACAGATACGCAGTATTTT